The sequence of this TCR beta chain was determined in a study of response to subunit inactivated influenza vaccine. Trimming took 5 bases from V and 5 from J, leaving 16 bases between them. CDR3 size: 15 residues. CDR1 and CDR2 from the germline V gene are SGHTA and FQGTGA. Via MiXCR, TCRdb re-called the RT-PCR reads, giving one row per CDR3 protein. Of approximately 290,000 distinct CDR3 sequences listed, around 22% are singletons. The sample in question was PBMCs from blood, obtained about 20 months after vaccination. The sequence was collected from a man aged 45 to 75 who received an inactivated influenza vaccine. The J gene is TRBJ2-1, the V gene TRBV7-3; D gene unclear. In DNA, the CDR3 is TGTGCCAGCAGCCCTGGGCAGGCTAGAAACAATGAGCAGTTCTTC. It encodes CASSPGQARNNEQFF. Looking up the rest from reference TRBV7-3 and TRBJ2-1 gives the full variable domain: GAGVSQTPSNKVTEKGKYVELRCDPISGHTALYWYRQSLGQGPEFLIYFQGTGAADDSGLPNDRFFAVRPEGSVSTLKIQRTERGDSAVYLCASSPGQARNNEQFFGPGTRLTVL.